Listed below are T cell receptor beta chains from one sample, sequenced in a study of human T cells and chemical hapten exposure. Via MiXCR, TCRdb re-called the RACE reads, giving one row per CDR3 protein. Here the sample spans just over 350,000 distinct CDR3 sequences, 6% to 7% being singletons. Material: whole blood, obtained in connection with sensitization to the hapten diphenylcyclopropenone (DPC). These receptor sequences come from a woman aged 18-29 years with alopecia areata. Some clones in this sample may be carry-over from other donors' samples. The CDR3 runs from the conserved cysteine through the conserved F or W. Fields, in order: J gene, V gene, D gene, clone size, CDR3 protein, CDR3 DNA. A D gene is named only where the DNA matches it firmly. Clone size appears in some rows only: once, few, many, or a class for an expanded clone.

J gene: TRBJ2-2; V gene: TRBV24-1; D gene: -; clone size: -; CDR3 protein: CATSHNSGELFF; CDR3 DNA: TGTGCCACCAGTCATAACAGCGGGGAGCTGTTTTTT
J gene: TRBJ2-7; V gene: TRBV5-6; D gene: -; clone size: few; CDR3 protein: CASSYDASYEQYF; CDR3 DNA: TGTGCCAGCAGCTATGACGCTTCCTACGAGCAGTACTTC
J gene: TRBJ1-1; V gene: TRBV5-5; D gene: -; clone size: few; CDR3 protein: CASSHRPMNTEAFF; CDR3 DNA: TGTGCCAGCAGCCACAGGCCTATGAACACTGAAGCTTTCTTT
J gene: TRBJ2-7; V gene: TRBV9; D gene: -; clone size: -; CDR3 protein: CASSVEGTYEQYF; CDR3 DNA: TGTGCCAGCAGCGTAGAAGGGACCTACGAGCAGTACTTC
J gene: TRBJ2-7; V gene: TRBV5-1; D gene: TRBD1; clone size: few; CDR3 protein: CASSPPGQGHEQYF; CDR3 DNA: TGCGCCAGCAGCCCCCCAGGACAGGGGCACGAGCAGTACTTC
J gene: TRBJ1-2; V gene: TRBV5-5; D gene: -; clone size: many; CDR3 protein: CASSLARLDGYTF; CDR3 DNA: TGTGCCAGCAGCTTGGCCCGTCTGGATGGCTACACCTTC
J gene: TRBJ2-1; V gene: TRBV29-1; D gene: -; clone size: many; CDR3 protein: CSVRLGGEQFF; CDR3 DNA: TGCAGCGTCAGACTAGGTGGGGAGCAGTTCTTC
J gene: TRBJ1-3; V gene: TRBV28; D gene: TRBD1; clone size: -; CDR3 protein: CASSSAGTDGNTIYF; CDR3 DNA: TGTGCCAGCAGTTCGGCCGGGACAGATGGAAACACCATATATTTT
J gene: TRBJ1-3; V gene: TRBV10-3; D gene: -; clone size: many; CDR3 protein: CAISESPGNTIYF; CDR3 DNA: TGTGCCATCAGTGAGTCGCCTGGAAACACCATATATTTT
J gene: TRBJ2-6; V gene: TRBV5-1; D gene: -; clone size: many; CDR3 protein: CASSEGSSGANVLTF; CDR3 DNA: TGCGCCAGCAGTGAGGGCTCCTCTGGGGCCAACGTCCTGACTTTC